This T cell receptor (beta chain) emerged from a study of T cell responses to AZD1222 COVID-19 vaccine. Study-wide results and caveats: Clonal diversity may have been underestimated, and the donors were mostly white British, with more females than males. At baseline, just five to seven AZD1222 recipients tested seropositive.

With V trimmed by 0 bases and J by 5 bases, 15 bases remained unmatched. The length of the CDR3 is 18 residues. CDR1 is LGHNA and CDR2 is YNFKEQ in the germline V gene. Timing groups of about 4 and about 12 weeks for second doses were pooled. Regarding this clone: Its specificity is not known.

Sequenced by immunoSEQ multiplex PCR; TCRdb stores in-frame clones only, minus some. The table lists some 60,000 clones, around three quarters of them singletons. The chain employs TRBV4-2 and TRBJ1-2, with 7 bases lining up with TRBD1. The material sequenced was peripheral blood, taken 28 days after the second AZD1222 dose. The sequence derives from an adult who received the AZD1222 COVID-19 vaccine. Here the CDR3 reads CASSQEVGGQGVGYGYTF. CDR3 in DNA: TGTGCCAGCAGCCAAGAAGTGGGTGGGCAGGGGGTTGGGTATGGCTACACCTTC.